This entry features one T cell receptor (beta chain) sequence. Its cognate antigen has yet to be identified. Nothing much larger sits one base from this clone, and base qualities are not available. Sample time point, as interpreted from the label and publication: progressive disease on ibrutinib. Around 2 micrograms of genomic DNA were extracted from cryopreserved PBMCs for TCR beta library preparation. Longitudinal blood samples from CLL patients on ibrutinib monotherapy underwent high-throughput TCR beta sequencing. The patients took part in an open-label, single-center phase 2 trial of ibrutinib monotherapy. The goal of deep resolution MiSeq sequencing was a depth between 1 in 1 million and 1 in 200,000 T cells, and coverage averaged 10x per clonotype. The immunoSEQ hsTCRB Kit was used to generate TCR beta libraries. Processing in the source paper ran as follows. The data were analyzed with ImmunoSEQ Analyzer and ImmunoSEQ Data Assistant, and V, D and J gene assignments followed IMGT definitions. Clonality was computed as one minus normalized Shannon entropy of productive rearrangement frequencies, ranging from 0 to 1. Public clonotype analysis was restricted to overrepresented clonotypes comprising at least 0.05% of each patient's repertoire. Fewer than 15 age-matched healthy donor repertoires from immuneACCESS served as clonality controls. TCRdb's version of the immuneACCESS table is confined to in-frame rearrangements and falls short of the full clone set. An unresolved V gene accounts for under half of the shortfall where checked; the remainder is of unknown origin. V, J and clone size are those of that table, while D and trimming were read from the DNA. The sample table contains tens of thousands of clones; only one count was recorded for approximately 71% of them. The top ten clones comprise approximately 7.7% of the sample.

The CDR3 numbers 15 residues from cysteine through phenylalanine. Only the CDR3 portion is preserved as DNA: 45 bases, with reading frame beginning at the first base. The germline V gene supplies CDR1 SGHDN and CDR2 FVKESK. V drops 0 bases and J drops 6 bases, leaving 15 bases in between. The sample belongs to a study of cytotoxic CD8 clonotypes in ibrutinib-treated CLL (dated by TCRdb to 2020 to 2023). In terms of the full investigation: The cohort included some 14 treatment-naive and some 10 relapsed/refractory patients; 17 to 18 were IGHV unmutated. Responses were partial in roughly 24 patients and complete in 2; after median approximately 67 months follow-up, about 15 stayed in remission and about twelve progressed. Response samples were obtained after a median of 12 months of treatment, with a range of roughly 6 to 40 months. Samples averaged approximately 240,000 productive templates and more than 85,000 productive rearrangements. Longitudinal samples were available for about 30% of the 86 trial participants. Cryopreserved peripheral blood mononuclear cells were collected before treatment, at response, and at either disease progression or sustained remission. Patients were still on ibrutinib when every remission and progressive disease sample was collected. Points the paper makes about the study in general: At ibrutinib response clonality went up, during sustained remission it held steady, and at progression it dropped back toward baseline. Public clonotypes were rare and either shrank or stayed stable during treatment, and the rise in clonality at ibrutinib response reflected expansion of private clonotypes. Sampling times were not matched between patients in sustained remission and patients whose disease was progressing, and lymph node repertoires were not examined. Baseline clonality was found to be higher than that of age-matched healthy donors and was strongly correlated with circulating CD8+ T-cell counts.

The rearrangement joined TRBV14 to TRBJ2-7; the D gene lacks a confident call. The TCR was taken from a human donor with chronic lymphocytic leukemia. Material: PBMCs, obtained at disease progression, from a patient treated with ibrutinib. Here is the DNA: TGTGCCAGCAGCCAAGATTATGGCTTGTTAGCCGAGCAGTACTTC. Protein translation: CASSQDYGLLAEQYF.